The 9 T cell receptor beta chains below were found in one sample sequenced in a study of cytomegalovirus exposure and HLA in healthy donors. PCR involved 60 Vbeta and 13 Jbeta primers. Some clones are missing from TCRdb's copy, which holds only in-frame ones; the method was immunoSEQ multiplex PCR. Of roughly 100,000 clones detected, 70% to 90% appear once; the ten largest clones hold approximately 2.4%. The sequenced material came from PBMCs. The receptors originated from a man aged 35 to 55 in good health and CMV-seronegative.

The gene calls are TRBV5-1 and TRBJ1-2; D is uncertain. Trimming left V 1 base short and J 2 bases short, with 6 bases between. The CDR3 has 13 residues. Looked up from germline, CDR1 is SGHRS and CDR2 is YFSETQ. The CDR3 nucleotides read TGCGCCAGCAGCTTGAGCACCAACTATGGCTACACCTTC. Translated: CASSLSTNYGYTF.

In regard to this clone: The junction does not match germline at one end; this may be a read error. The chain employs TRBV7-8 and TRBJ1-3; TRBD1 matches 9 bases. Germline loops: CDR1 SGHVS, CDR2 FQNEAQ. The CDR3 extends over 11 amino acids. The CDR3 DNA reads TGTGCCAGCACCATAGGGGGGACAGGGACTTTT. Translation: CASTIGGTGTF.

This clone is medium-sized within its sample. The CDR3: CASSSGQGVVGSNEKLFF. DNA of the CDR3: TGTGCCAGCAGCAGCGGACAGGGAGTAGTTGGATCTAATGAAAAACTGTTTTTT. The gene calls are TRBV21-1 and TRBJ1-4; the table calls TRBD1, which could not be checked here. TRBV21-1 is a pseudogene segment. The CDR3 length is 18 residues.

V is TRBV5-1 and J is TRBJ2-2, with unresolved D. The CDR3 consists of 15 residues. Germline values: CDR1 SGHRS, CDR2 YFSETQ. Trimming pared 0 bases from V and 2 bases from J, leaving 8 bases between. CDR3 in DNA: TGCGCCAGCAGCTTGGACATTGGCAACACCGGGGAGCTGTTTTTT. This gives the protein CASSLDIGNTGELFF.

The gene calls are TRBV6-6 and TRBJ1-1, with D unresolved. The CDR3 consists of 13 residues. Trimming removed 11 bases from V and 1 base from J, with 14 bases in between. Germline lookup yields CDR1 MNHNY and CDR2 SVGAGI (reference sequence). The CDR3 sequence is CAASYRENTEAFF. DNA of the CDR3: TGTGCCGCCTCCTACCGGGAGAACACTGAAGCTTTCTTT.

This chain links TRBV4-3 with TRBJ2-7, with TRBD1 matching over 9 bases. Trimming cost V 4 bases and J 1 base; bases outside gene matches: 5. The CDR3 loop spans 15 amino acids. Germline V CDR1 and CDR2: LGHNA, YSLEER. CDR3 DNA: TGCGCCAGCAGCCCCGGACAGGGGTTTTCCTACGAGCAGTACTTC. The encoded protein is CASSPGQGFSYEQYF.

This sequence joins TRBV7-2 and TRBJ2-3; 9 bases are shared with TRBD1. Germline CDR1 and CDR2: SGHTA and FQGNSA. The CDR3 is 13 residues long. J lost 9 bases, V lost 5 bases, and 6 bases had no gene match. CDR3 loop: CASSEGQGGTQYF. The CDR3, as DNA: TGTGCCAGCAGCGAGGGACAGGGTGGGACGCAGTATTTT.

The chain has TRBV7-2 and TRBJ2-1, with unresolved D. V gave up 0 bases and J gave up 7 bases, with 10 bases separating them. From germline, CDR1 is SGHTA and CDR2 FQGNSA. The CDR3 is 14 amino acids. CDR3 DNA: TGTGCCAGCAGCTTAGCGCTAGGTAGGAATGAGCAGTTCTTC. Translation gives CASSLALGRNEQFF.

The chain links TRBV25-1 to TRBJ2-2; tentative D call: TRBD1 (6 bases). This CDR3 spans 16 amino acids. Between the trimmed V and J ends, which lost 0 bases and 1 base, there was a span of 9 bases. The germline V gene encodes CDR1 MGHDK and CDR2 SYGVNS. The CDR3, as DNA: TGTGCCAGCAGTGAATATGGGGACAAGAACACCGGGGAGCTGTTTTTT. This encodes CASSEYGDKNTGELFF.